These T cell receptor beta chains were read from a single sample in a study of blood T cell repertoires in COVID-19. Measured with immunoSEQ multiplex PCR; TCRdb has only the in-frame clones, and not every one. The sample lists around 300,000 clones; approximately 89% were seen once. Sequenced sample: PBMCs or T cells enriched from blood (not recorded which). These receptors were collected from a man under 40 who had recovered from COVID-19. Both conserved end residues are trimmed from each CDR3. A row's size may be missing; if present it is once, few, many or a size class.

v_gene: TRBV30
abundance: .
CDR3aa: ACLPAGLSGNTIY

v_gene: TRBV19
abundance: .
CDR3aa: ASEMTGRAKNIQY

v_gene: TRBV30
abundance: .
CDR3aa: AWRARGRPGELF

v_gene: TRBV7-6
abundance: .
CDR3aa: ASSPNGGAPDTQY

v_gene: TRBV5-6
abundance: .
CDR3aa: ASSFLDGGRTDTQY

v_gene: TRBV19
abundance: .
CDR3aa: ASSDIPGQGYEQY

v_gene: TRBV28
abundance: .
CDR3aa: ASSIPGYEQY

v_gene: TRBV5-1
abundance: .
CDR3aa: ASSLVGQGVDTQY

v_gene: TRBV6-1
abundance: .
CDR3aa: ASSELAGGPRETQY

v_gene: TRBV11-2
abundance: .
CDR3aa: ASAPGGGSDTQY

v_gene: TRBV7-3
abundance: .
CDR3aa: ASSFEGQGTTGELF

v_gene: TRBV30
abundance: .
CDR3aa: AWGDRTGHTPLH

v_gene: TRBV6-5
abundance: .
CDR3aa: ASVAAKNSPLH

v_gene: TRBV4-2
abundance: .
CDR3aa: ASSLPMAGNAPF

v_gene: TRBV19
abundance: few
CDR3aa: ASSIDQGALNEQF

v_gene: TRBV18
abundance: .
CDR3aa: ASSPTGFTNSPLH

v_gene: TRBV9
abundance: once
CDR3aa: ASSEEVGRHSPLH

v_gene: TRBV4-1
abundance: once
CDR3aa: ASSQAEGLWGNTIY

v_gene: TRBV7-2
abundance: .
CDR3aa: ASSLDAKGRGGYT

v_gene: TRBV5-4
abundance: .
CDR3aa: ASSQDRGTYNEQF

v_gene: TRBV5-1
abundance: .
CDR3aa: ASSSSGPYYGYT

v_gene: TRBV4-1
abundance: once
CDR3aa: ASSQRGSGNSPLH

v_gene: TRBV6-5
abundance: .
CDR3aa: ASSFRGPYEQY

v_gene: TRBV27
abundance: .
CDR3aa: ASSFGGSYNSPLH

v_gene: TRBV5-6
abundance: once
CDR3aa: ASSSQGDYGYT

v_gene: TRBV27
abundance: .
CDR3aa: ASSLLRGQNYNEQF

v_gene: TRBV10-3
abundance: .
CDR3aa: AIWTGFEEQY

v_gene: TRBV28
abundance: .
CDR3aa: ASSYRADEKY

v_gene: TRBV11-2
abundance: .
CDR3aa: ASSLSRIGYT

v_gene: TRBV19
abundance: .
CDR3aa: ASSSRLAGGSYNEQF

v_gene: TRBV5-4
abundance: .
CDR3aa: ASSYDRRQPQH

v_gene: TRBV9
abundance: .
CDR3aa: ASRAPGQGEETQY

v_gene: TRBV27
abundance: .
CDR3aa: ASTTTGSFEKLF

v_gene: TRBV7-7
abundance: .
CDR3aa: ASSLLAGGLVNEQF

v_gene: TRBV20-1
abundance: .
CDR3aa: SASSLGTGESPLH

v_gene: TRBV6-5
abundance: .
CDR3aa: ASSYPGGRNEQF

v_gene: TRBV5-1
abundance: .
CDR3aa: ASKTGAAEAF

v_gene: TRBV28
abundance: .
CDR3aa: ASSSMRWTGADSGANVLT

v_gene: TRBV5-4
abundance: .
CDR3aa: ASSSAEQGIHGYT

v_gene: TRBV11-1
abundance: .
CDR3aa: ASSLQGVGANVLT

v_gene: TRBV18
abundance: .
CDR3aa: ASSLSTVELSPLH

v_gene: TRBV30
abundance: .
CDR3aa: AWSGGLSYEQY

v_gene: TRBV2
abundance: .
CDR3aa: ASSTGFQETQY

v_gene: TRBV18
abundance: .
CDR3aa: ASSLLTGSSYEQY

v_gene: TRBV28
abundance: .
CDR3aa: ASSLRGDRASDTQY

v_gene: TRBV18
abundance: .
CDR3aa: ASSPGTGGFNYGYT

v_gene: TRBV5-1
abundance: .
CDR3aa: ASSMDRRSGNTIY

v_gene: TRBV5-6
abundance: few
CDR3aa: ASSGLTSGGYNEQF

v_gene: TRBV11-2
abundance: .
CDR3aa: ASSLSYDYGYT

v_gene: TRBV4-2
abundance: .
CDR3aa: ASSQETEMNTEAF

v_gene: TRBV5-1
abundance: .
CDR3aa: ASSLTSGTEQY

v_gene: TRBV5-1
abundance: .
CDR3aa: ASSMGTGGNQPQH

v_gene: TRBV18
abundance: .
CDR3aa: ASSPAGIPYNEQF

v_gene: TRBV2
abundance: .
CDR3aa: ASRPPGQVYGYT

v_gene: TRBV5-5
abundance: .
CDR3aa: ASSLTRSSYEQY

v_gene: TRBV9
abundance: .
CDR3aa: ASSVGGGSGEKLF

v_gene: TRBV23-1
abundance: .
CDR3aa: ASSLPGPGRGEQY